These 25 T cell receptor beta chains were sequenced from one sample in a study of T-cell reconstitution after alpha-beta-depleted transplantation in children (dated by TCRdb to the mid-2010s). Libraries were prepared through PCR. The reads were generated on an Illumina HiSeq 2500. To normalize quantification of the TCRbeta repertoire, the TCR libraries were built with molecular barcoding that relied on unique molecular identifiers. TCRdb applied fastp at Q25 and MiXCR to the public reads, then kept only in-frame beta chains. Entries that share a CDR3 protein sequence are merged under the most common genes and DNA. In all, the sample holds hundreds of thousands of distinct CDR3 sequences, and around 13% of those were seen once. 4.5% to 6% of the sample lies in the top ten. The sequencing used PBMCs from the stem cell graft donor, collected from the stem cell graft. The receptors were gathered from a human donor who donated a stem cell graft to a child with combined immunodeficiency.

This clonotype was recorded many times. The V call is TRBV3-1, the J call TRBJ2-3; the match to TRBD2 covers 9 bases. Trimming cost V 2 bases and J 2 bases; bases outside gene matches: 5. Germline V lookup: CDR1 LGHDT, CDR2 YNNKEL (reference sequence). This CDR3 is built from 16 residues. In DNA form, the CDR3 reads TGTGCCAGCAGCCAATCCCTAGCGGGGAACACAGATACGCAGTATTTT. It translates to CASSQSLAGNTDTQYF.

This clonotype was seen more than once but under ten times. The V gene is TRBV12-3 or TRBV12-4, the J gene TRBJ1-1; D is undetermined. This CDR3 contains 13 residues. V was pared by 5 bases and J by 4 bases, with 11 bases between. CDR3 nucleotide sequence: TGTGCCAGCAGTCCCCCGGAAAGCACTGAAGCTTTCTTT. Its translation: CASSPPESTEAFF.

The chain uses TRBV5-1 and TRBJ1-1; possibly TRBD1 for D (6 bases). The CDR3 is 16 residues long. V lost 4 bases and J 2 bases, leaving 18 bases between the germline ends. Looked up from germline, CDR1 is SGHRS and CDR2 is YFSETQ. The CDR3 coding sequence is TGCGCCAGCAGCCCGCTCGGACAGCGACCTAACACTGAAGCTTTCTTT. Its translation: CASSPLGQRPNTEAFF. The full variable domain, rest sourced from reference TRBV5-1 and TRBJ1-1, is KAGVTQTPRYLIKTRGQQVTLSCSPISGHRSVSWYQQTPGQGLQFLFEYFSETQRNKGNFPGRFSGRQFSNSRSEMNVSTLELGDSALYLCASSPLGQRPNTEAFFGQGTRLTVV.

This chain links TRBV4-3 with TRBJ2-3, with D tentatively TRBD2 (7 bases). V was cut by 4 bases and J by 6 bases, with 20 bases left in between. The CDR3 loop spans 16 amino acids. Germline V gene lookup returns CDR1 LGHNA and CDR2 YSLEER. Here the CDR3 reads CASSRGGGLEGDTQYF. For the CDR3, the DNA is TGCGCCAGCAGCCGCGGGGGCGGCCTAGAGGGGGATACGCAGTATTTT.

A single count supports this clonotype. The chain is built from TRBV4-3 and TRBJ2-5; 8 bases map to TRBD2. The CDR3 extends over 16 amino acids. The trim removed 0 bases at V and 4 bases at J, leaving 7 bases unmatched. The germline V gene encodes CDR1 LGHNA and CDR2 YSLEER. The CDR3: CASSQDAGGLLETQYF. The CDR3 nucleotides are TGCGCCAGCAGCCAAGATGCGGGGGGCCTTTTAGAGACCCAGTACTTC.

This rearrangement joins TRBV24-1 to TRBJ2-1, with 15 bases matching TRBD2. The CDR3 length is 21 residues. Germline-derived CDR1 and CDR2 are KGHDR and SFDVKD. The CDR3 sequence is CAASETVPGLAGGPLYNEQFF. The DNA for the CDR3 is TGTGCGGCCAGTGAGACTGTACCAGGACTAGCGGGAGGGCCGTTGTACAATGAGCAGTTCTTC.

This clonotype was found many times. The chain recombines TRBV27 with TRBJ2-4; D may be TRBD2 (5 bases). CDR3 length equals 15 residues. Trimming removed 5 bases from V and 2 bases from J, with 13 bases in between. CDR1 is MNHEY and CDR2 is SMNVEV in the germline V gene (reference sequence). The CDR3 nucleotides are TGTGCCAGCAGTGCCGGTGGGAGTCCCAAAAACATTCAGTACTTC. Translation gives CASSAGGSPKNIQYF.

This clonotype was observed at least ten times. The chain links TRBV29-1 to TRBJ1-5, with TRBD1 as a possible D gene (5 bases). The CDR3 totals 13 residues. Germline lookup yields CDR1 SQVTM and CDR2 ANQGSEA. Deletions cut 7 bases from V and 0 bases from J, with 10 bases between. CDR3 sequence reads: CSAGPYSNQPQHF. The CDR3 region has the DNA TGCAGCGCGGGACCCTATAGCAATCAGCCCCAGCATTTT. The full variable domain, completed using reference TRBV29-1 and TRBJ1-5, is SAVISQKPSRDICQRGTSLTIQCQVDSQVTMMFWYRQQPGQSLTLIATANQGSEATYESGFVIDKFPISRPNLTFSTLTVSNMSPEDSSIYLCSAGPYSNQPQHFGDGTRLSIL.

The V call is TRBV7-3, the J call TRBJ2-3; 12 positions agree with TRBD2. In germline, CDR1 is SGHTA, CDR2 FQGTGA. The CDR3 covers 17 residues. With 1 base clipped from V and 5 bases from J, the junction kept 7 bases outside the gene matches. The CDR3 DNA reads TGTGCCAGCAGCTTAATGGCTAGCGGGGGGGCCGGAGATACGCAGTATTTT. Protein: CASSLMASGGAGDTQYF.

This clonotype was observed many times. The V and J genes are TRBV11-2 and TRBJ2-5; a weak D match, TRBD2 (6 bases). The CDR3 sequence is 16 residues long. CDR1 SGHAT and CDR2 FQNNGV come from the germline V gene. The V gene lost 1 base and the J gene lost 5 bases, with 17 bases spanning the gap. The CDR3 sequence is CASSLGLGGVVETQYF. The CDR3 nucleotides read TGTGCCAGCAGCTTAGGACTAGGCGGGGTGGTGGAGACCCAGTACTTC.

CDR3 sequence: CASSFVPNTEAFF. The CDR3 DNA is TGTGCCAGCAGTTTCGTCCCGAACACTGAAGCTTTCTTT. This chain joins TRBV27 and TRBJ1-1; D is unclear. Between the trimmed V and J ends, which lost 3 bases and 1 base, there was a span of 6 bases. From germline, CDR1 is MNHEY and CDR2 SMNVEV (reference sequence). CDR3 length equals 13 residues.

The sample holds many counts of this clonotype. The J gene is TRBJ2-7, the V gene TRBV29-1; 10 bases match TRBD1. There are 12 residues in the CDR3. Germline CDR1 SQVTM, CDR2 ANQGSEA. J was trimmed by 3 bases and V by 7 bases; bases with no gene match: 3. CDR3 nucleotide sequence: TGCAGCGCCGGGACAGGGGACTACGAGCAGTACTTC. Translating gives CSAGTGDYEQYF.

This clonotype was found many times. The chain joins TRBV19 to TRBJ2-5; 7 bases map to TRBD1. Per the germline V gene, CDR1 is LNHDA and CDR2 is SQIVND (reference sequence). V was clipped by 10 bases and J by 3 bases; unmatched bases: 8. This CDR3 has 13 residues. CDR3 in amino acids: CATTGTEKETQYF. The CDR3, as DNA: TGTGCCACGACCGGGACAGAAAAAGAGACCCAGTACTTC.

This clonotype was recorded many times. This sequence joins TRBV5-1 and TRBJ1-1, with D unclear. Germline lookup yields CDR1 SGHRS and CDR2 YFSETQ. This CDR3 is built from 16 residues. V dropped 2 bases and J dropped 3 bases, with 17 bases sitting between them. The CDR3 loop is CASSLSWSTSDTEAFF. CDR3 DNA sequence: TGCGCCAGCAGCTTATCGTGGTCTACTTCGGACACTGAAGCTTTCTTT. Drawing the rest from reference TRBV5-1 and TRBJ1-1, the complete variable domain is KAGVTQTPRYLIKTRGQQVTLSCSPISGHRSVSWYQQTPGQGLQFLFEYFSETQRNKGNFPGRFSGRQFSNSRSEMNVSTLELGDSALYLCASSLSWSTSDTEAFFGQGTRLTVV.

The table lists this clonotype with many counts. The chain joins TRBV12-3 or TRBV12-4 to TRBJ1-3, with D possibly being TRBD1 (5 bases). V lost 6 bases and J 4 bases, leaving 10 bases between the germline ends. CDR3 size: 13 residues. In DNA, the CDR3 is TGTGCCAGCAGGGGGACGGACGGAAACACCATATATTTT. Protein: CASRGTDGNTIYF.

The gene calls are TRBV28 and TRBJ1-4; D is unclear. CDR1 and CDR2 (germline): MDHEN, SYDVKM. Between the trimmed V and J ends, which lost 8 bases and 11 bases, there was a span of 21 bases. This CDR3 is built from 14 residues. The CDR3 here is CASGPGLLTGKLFF. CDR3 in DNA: TGTGCCAGCGGCCCCGGGCTCCTGACCGGGAAACTGTTTTTT.

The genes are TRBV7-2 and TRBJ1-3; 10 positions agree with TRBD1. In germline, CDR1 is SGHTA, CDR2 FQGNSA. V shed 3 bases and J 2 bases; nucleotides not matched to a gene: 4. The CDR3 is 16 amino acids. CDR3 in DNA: TGTGCCAGCAGCTTCTCGACAGGGGGCGCTGGAAACACCATATATTTT. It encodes CASSFSTGGAGNTIYF.

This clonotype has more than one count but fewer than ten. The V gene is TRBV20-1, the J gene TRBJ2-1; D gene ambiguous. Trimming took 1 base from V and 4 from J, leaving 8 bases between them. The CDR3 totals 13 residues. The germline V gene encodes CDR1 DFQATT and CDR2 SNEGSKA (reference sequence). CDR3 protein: CSARGIGYNEQFF. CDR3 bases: TGCAGTGCTAGAGGTATCGGGTACAATGAGCAGTTCTTC.

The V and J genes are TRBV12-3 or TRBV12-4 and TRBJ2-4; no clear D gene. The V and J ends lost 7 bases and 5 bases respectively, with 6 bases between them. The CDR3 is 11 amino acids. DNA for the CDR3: TGTGCCAGCACCCAGGAAAACATTCAGTACTTC. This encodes CASTQENIQYF.

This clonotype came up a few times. The CDR3 region is CASSQDSSSSYEQYF. In DNA, the CDR3 is TGTGCCAGCAGTCAGGACTCATCGAGCTCCTACGAGCAGTACTTC. This sequence joins TRBV5-6 and TRBJ2-7; D perhaps matches TRBD2 (5 bases). The V end lost 5 bases, the J end lost 0 bases, and 15 bases lay between the germline ends. CDR3 length equals 15 residues. Germline assignment: CDR1 SGHDT and CDR2 YYEEEE.

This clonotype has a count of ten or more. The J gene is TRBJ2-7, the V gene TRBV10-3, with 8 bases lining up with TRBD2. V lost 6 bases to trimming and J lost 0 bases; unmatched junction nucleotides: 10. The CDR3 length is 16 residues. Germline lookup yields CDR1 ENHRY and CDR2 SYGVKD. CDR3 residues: CAISRGLGGPSYEQYF. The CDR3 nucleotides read TGTGCCATCAGCCGGGGACTAGGTGGTCCCTCCTACGAGCAGTACTTC.

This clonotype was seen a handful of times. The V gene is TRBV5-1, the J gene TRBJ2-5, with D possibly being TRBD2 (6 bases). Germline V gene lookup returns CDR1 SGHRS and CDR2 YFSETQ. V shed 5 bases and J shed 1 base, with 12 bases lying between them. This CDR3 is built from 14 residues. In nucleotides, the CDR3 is TGCGCCAGCAGGAAACGGGACTCCCAAGAGACCCAGTACTTC. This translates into CASRKRDSQETQYF.

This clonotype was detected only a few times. The CDR3 is CSTRQGGYEQYF. CDR3 DNA sequence: TGCAGCACCAGACAGGGGGGTTACGAGCAGTACTTC. V and J are TRBV29-1 and TRBJ2-7, with 9 bases fitting TRBD1. This CDR3 has 12 amino acids. Germline CDR1 reads SQVTM; CDR2 reads ANQGSEA. The ends lost 8 bases at V and 4 bases at J; junction bases unmatched: 6.

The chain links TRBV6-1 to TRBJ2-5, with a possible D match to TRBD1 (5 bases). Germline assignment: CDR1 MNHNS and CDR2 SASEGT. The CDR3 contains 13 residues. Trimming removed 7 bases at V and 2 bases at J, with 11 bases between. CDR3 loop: CASTRTLQETQYF. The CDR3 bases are TGTGCCAGCACCAGGACATTACAAGAGACCCAGTACTTC.

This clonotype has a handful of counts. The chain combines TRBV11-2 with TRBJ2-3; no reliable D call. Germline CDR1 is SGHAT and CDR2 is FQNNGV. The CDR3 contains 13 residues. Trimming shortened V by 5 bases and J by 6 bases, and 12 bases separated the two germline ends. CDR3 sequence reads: CASSPNVGDTQYF. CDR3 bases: TGTGCCAGCAGCCCAAATGTGGGGGATACGCAGTATTTT.